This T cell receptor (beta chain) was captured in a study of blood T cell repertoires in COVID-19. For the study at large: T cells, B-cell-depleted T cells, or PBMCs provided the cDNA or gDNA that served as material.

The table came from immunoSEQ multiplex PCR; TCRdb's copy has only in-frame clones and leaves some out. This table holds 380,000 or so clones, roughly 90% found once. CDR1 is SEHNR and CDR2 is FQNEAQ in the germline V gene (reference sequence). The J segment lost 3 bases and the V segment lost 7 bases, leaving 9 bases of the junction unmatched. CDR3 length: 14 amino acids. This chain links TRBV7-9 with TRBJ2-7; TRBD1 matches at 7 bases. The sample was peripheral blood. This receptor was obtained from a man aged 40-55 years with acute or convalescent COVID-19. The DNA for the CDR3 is TGTGCCAGCACCTCAGGCAGGGGGATCTACGAGCAGTACTTC. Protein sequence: CASTSGRGIYEQYF.